This TCR beta chain was sequenced during a study of Graves' ophthalmopathy and Graves' hyperthyroidism. Findings and caveats of the study: Blood samples also showed most expanded thyroid clonotypes exceeding 0.001 frequency.

This clonotype was seen many times. The antigen is unknown. Diagnosis used clinical symptoms, serum thyroxine, TRAb, thyroid ultrasound and orbital computed tomography. The starting material, over 8.5 ml of fresh peripheral blood, provided the PBMCs. From RNA, the CDR3 regions of TCR beta chains were amplified and sequenced. An initial RT-PCR round employing HTBI primers preceded a second-round multiplex PCR. Using its own MiXCR run on the multiplex PCR reads, TCRdb lists one record per CDR3 protein. The table lists 650,000 to 800,000 distinct CDR3 sequences, over 40% of them singletons. This clonotype was obtained from an adult man with Graves' ophthalmopathy. Sequencing used peripheral blood.

The CDR3 region has the DNA TGTGCCAGCAGCTTAACAGGTTTTGCTAATGAAAAACTGTTTTTT. Translating gives CASSLTGFANEKLFF. This sequence joins TRBV7-8 and TRBJ1-4; TRBD1 is a possible D gene (5 bases). The CDR3 spans 15 residues. Germline V gene lookup returns CDR1 SGHVS and CDR2 FQNEAQ. Trimming left V 2 bases short and J 3 bases short, with 10 bases between.